These 2 T cell receptor beta chains originate from one sample sequenced in a study of blood T cell repertoires in COVID-19. The protocol was immunoSEQ multiplex PCR, while the TCRdb copy is restricted to in-frame clones and leaves out a portion. There are 150,000 or so clones in the sample; 65% to 85% occur only once, and more than 4.5% lies in the top ten. The material sequenced was PBMCs or T cells enriched from blood (not recorded which). The receptor source for this set is a woman aged 45-65 years who had been exposed to COVID-19.

The V call is TRBV15, the J call TRBJ1-4, with D unclear. Trimming took off 1 base at V and 8 bases at J, with 5 bases between the two ends. Germline CDR1 reads LNHNV; CDR2 reads YYDKDF (reference sequence). CDR3 length: 12 residues. Written as DNA, the CDR3 is TGTGCCACCAGCAGAGTCGTGGAAAAACTGTTTTTT. Translating gives CATSRVVEKLFF.

The V and J genes are TRBV9 and TRBJ2-2; 8 bases line up with TRBD2. J was trimmed by 3 bases and V by 3 bases; bases with no gene match: 4. Germline V gene sequence: CDR1 SGDLS, CDR2 YYNGEE. There are 15 residues in the CDR3. The chain's CDR3 is CASSAGRADTGELFF. CDR3 DNA: TGTGCCAGCAGCGCCGGGAGGGCGGACACCGGGGAGCTGTTTTTT.